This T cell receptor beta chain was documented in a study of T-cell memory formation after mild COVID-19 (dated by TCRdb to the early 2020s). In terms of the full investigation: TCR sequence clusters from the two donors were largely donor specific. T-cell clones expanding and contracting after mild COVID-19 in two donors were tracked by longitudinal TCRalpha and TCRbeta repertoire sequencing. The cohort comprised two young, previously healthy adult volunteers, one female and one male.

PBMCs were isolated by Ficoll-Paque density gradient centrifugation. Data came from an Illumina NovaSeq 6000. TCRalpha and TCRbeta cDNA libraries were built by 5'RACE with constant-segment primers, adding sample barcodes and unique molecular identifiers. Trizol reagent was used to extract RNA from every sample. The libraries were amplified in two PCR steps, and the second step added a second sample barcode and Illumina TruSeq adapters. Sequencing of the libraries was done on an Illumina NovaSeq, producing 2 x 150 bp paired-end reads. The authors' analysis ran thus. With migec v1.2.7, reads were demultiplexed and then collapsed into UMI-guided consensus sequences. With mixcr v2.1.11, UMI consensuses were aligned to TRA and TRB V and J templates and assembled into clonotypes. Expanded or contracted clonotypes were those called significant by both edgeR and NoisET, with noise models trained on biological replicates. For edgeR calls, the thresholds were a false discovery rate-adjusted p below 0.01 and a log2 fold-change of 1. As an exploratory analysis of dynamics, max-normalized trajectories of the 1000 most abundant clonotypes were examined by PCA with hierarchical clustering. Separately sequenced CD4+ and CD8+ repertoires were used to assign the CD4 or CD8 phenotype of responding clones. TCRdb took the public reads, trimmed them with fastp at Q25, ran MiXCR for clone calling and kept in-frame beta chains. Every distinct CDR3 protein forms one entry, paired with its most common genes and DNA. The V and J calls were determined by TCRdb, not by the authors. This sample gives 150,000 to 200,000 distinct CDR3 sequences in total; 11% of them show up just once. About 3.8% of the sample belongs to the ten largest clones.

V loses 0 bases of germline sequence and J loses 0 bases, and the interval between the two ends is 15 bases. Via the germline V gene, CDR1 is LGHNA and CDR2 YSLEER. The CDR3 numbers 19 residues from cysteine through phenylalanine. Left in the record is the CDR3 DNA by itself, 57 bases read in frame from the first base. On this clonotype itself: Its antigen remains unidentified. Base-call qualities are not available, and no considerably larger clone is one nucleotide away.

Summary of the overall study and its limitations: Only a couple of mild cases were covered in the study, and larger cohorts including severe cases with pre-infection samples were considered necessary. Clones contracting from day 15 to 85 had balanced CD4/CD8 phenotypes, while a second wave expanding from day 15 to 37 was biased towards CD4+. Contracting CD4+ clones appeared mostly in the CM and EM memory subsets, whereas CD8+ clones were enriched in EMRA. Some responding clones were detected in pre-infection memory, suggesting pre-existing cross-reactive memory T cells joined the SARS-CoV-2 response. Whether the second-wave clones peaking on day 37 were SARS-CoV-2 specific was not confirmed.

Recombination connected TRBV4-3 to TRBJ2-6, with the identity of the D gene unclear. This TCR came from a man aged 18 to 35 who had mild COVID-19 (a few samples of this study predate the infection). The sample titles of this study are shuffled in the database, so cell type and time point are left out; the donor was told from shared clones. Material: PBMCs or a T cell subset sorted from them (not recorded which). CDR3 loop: CASSQDMAHLFSGANVLTF. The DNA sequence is TGCGCCAGCAGCCAAGATATGGCACACCTGTTCTCTGGGGCCAACGTCCTGACTTTC.